The 13 T cell receptor beta chains below come from one sample, sequenced in a study of blood T cell repertoires in COVID-19. Assay used: immunoSEQ multiplex PCR; TCRdb lists only in-frame clones, some missing. Here the sample spans approximately 100,000 clones, roughly nine tenths being singletons. Specimen: peripheral blood. These receptors were collected from a human donor in a cohort sampled during active COVID-19.

The V call is TRBV5-4, the J call TRBJ2-1; 8 bases line up with TRBD1. The V segment lost 2 bases and the J segment 1 base; nucleotides outside the gene matches: 5. CDR3 length: 16 amino acids. Germline assignment: CDR1 SGHNT and CDR2 YYREEE (reference sequence). CDR3 protein: CASSFRGLKSYNEQFF. DNA of the CDR3: TGTGCCAGCAGCTTCAGGGGGCTGAAGTCCTACAATGAGCAGTTCTTC.

The chain combines TRBV24-1 with TRBJ2-2; perhaps TRBD1 as D (6 bases). Trimming took 12 bases from V and 1 from J, leaving 23 bases between them. The CDR3 runs to 17 residues. The germline gives CDR1 KGHDR, CDR2 SFDVKD. CDR3 nucleotide sequence: TGTGCCTCCTCCGAGACACCCGGGACACTGAACACCGGGGAGCTGTTTTTT. Its translation is CASSETPGTLNTGELFF.

The chain carries TRBV6-2 or TRBV6-3 and TRBJ2-7, with TRBD2 identical over 9 bases. Losses at the gene ends were 4 bases for V and 8 bases for J; bases not matched to a gene: 9. The CDR3 loop spans 14 amino acids. Looked up from germline, CDR1 is MNHEY and CDR2 is SVGEGT. The chain's CDR3 is CASSSLAGPLKQYF. As DNA, the CDR3 is TGTGCCAGCAGTTCTCTAGCGGGACCACTTAAGCAGTACTTC.

V is TRBV4-3 and J is TRBJ1-3; TRBD1 agrees at 7 bases. The CDR3 is made up of 17 amino acids. Germline V gives CDR1 LGHNA, CDR2 YSLEER. Trimming removed 1 base from V and 0 bases from J; junction bases left unmatched: 6. CDR3 coding DNA: TGCGCCAGCAGCCAAGGGGGACAGCCGAGCTCTGGAAACACCATATATTTT. The encoded protein is CASSQGGQPSSGNTIYF.

CDR3 protein: CASSDNYGQWADTQYF. CDR3 coding DNA: TGTGCCAGCAGTGACAATTATGGACAGTGGGCAGATACGCAGTATTTT. V and J are TRBV6-1 and TRBJ2-3; possible D gene TRBD1, 6 bases. This CDR3 spans 16 amino acids. In germline, CDR1 is MNHNS, CDR2 SASEGT. V shed 3 bases and J shed 4 bases, with 17 bases lying between them.

The rearrangement uses TRBV6-2 or TRBV6-3 and TRBJ1-1; tentative D call: TRBD1 (6 bases). CDR3 length: 13 residues. From germline, CDR1 is MNHEY and CDR2 SVGEGT. With 2 bases removed from V and 4 bases from J, the gap between germline ends came to 8 bases. CDR3 sequence: CASSYTGSTEAFF. The CDR3 coding sequence is TGTGCCAGCAGTTACACAGGGTCCACTGAAGCTTTCTTT.

The chain is built from TRBV30 and TRBJ2-7, with a possible D match to TRBD2 (5 bases). V dropped 3 bases and J dropped 2 bases, with 14 bases sitting between them. The germline gives CDR1 GTSNPN, CDR2 SVGIG (reference sequence). There are 14 residues in the CDR3. Here the CDR3 reads CAWRYRESAYEQYF. The DNA for the CDR3 is TGTGCCTGGAGGTATAGGGAGTCTGCCTACGAGCAGTACTTC.

The rearrangement joins TRBV6-5 to TRBJ1-1; D gene ambiguous. V was trimmed by 2 bases and J by 1 base, leaving 5 bases between them. This CDR3 comprises 13 residues. Per germline, CDR1 MNHEY and CDR2 SVGAGI. CDR3 sequence reads: CASSYEGNTEAFF. CDR3 nucleotides: TGTGCCAGCAGTTACGAGGGGAACACTGAAGCTTTCTTT.

The chain carries TRBV2 and TRBJ2-1, with 7 bases matching TRBD1. The CDR3 is made up of 14 amino acids. CDR1 SNHLY and CDR2 FYNNEI come from the germline V gene. The V and J ends lost 6 bases and 7 bases, in that order; junction bases with no gene match: 9. The CDR3 DNA follows: TGTGCCAGCAGCCGACAGGGTGGTGCTAATGAGCAGTTCTTC. It translates to CASSRQGGANEQFF.

The V call is TRBV5-6, the J call TRBJ1-5; unclear D gene. This CDR3 spans 13 amino acids. Germline V gene data show CDR1 as SGHDT and CDR2 as YYEEEE. V lost 3 bases and J lost 11, with 15 bases in between. The CDR3 nucleotides read TGTGCCAGCAGCTCGGGTGGGCGGGCGGCCCAGCATTTT. Translated: CASSSGGRAAQHF.

The chain combines TRBV24-1 with TRBJ2-2; 9 bases are shared with TRBD1. The CDR3 runs to 16 residues. V lost 4 bases, J lost 7 bases, and 9 bases stayed unmatched. Germline V lookup: CDR1 KGHDR, CDR2 SFDVKD. CDR3 DNA sequence: TGTGCCACCAGTGAGCCGGGACAGGGTAAAGGCGGGGAGCTGTTTTTT. This sequence encodes CATSEPGQGKGGELFF.

V usage is TRBV29-1 and J usage is TRBJ2-7, with TRBD2 matching over 8 bases. CDR1 is SQVTM and CDR2 is ANQGSEA in the germline V gene. The junction had 3 bases not matched to a gene; V was cut back by 3 bases and J by 2 bases. The length of the CDR3 is 13 residues. The CDR3 DNA is TGCAGCGTTGAGACTAGCGAAACCTACGAGCAGTACTTC. Translation: CSVETSETYEQYF.

This clone was found once. This rearrangement joins TRBV7-9 to TRBJ2-3, with 9 positions matching TRBD2. Unmatched junction bases numbered 8, after V lost 5 bases and J lost 2 bases. The germline gives CDR1 SEHNR, CDR2 FQNEAQ (reference sequence). The CDR3 has 16 amino acids. The CDR3 sequence is CASSTRLAETTDTQYF. The CDR3 DNA sequence: TGTGCCAGCAGCACCCGACTAGCGGAGACCACAGATACGCAGTATTTT.